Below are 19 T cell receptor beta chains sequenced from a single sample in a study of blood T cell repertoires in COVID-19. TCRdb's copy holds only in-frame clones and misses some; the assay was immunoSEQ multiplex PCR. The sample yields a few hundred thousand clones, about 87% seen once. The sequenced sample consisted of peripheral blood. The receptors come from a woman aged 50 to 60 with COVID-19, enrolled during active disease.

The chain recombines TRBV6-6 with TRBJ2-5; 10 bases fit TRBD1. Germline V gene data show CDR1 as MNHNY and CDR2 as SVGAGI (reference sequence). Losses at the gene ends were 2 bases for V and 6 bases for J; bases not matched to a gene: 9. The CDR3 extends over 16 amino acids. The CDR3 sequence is CASSYRAGQGFQTQYF. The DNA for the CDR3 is TGTGCCAGCAGTTACAGAGCGGGACAGGGGTTTCAGACCCAGTACTTC.

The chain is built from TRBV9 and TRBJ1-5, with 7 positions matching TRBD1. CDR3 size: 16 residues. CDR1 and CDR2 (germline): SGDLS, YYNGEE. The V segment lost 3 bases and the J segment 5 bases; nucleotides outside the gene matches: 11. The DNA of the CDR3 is TGTGCCAGCAGCGGTAGGGTCCTAACAGGGGATCAGCCCCAGCATTTT. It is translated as CASSGRVLTGDQPQHF.

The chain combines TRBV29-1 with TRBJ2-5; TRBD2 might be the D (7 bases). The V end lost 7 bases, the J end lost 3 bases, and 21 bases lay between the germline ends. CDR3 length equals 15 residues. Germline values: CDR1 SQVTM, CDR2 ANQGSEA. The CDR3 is CSARGGDLAEETQYF. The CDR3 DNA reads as TGCAGCGCCCGAGGGGGGGATCTTGCGGAAGAGACCCAGTACTTC.

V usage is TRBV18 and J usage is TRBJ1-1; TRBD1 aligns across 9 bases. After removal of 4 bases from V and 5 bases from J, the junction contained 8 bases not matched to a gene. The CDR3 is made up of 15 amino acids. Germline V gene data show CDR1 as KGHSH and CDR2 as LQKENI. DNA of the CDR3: TGTGCCAGCTCACTAGGCAGGGACAGGGCTACTGAAGCTTTCTTT. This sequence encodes CASSLGRDRATEAFF.

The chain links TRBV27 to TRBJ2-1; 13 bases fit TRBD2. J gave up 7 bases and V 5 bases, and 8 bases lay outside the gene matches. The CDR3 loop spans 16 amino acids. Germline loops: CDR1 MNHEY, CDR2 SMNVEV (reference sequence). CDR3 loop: CASSPAGTSGMNEQFF. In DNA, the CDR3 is TGTGCCAGCAGTCCTGCCGGGACTAGCGGGATGAATGAGCAGTTCTTC.

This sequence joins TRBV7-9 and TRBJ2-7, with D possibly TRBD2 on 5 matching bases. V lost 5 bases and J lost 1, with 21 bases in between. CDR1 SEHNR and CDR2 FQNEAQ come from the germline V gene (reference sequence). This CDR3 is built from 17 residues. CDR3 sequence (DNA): TGTGCCAGCAGCCACAGCAGGACTGTGGCCTATTCCTACGAGCAGTACTTC. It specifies CASSHSRTVAYSYEQYF.

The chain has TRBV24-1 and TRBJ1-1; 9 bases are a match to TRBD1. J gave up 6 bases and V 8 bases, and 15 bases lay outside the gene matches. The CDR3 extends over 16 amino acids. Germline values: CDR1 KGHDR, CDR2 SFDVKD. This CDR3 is CATIPGTGPKCSEAFF. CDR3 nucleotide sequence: TGTGCCACCATCCCAGGGACAGGGCCTAAATGTTCTGAAGCTTTCTTT.

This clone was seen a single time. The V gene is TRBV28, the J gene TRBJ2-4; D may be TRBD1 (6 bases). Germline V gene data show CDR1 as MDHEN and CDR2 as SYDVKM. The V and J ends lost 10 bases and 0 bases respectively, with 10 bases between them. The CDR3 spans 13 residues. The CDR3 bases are TGTGCCATAAACAGGGAAGCCAAAAACATTCAGTACTTC. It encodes CAINREAKNIQYF.

In DNA form, the CDR3 reads TGTGCCAGCAGCCCCAATCGTTCAGGGTCTATTCAAGGCGCTGAAGCTTTCTTT. Translating it yields CASSPNRSGSIQGAEAFF. This chain uses TRBV7-2 with TRBJ1-1, with a possible D match to TRBD1 (5 bases). Trimming removed 5 bases from V and 6 bases from J, with 28 bases in between. CDR3 length: 18 amino acids. Germline V lookup: CDR1 SGHTA, CDR2 FQGNSA.

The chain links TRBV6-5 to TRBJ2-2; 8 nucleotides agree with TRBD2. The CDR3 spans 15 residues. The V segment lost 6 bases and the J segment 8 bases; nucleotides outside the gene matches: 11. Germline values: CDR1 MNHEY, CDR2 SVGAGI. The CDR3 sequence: CASSHGAGGVGELFF. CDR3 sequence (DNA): TGTGCCAGCAGCCACGGGGCGGGAGGAGTTGGGGAGCTGTTTTTT.

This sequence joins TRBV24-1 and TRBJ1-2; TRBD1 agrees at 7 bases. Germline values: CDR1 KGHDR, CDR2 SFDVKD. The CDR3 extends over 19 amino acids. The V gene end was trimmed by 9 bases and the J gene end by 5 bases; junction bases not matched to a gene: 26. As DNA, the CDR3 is TGTGCCACCCCGCACAGGGGTAAGGCCCATTTTTCAAAACATTATGGCTACACCTTC. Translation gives CATPHRGKAHFSKHYGYTF.

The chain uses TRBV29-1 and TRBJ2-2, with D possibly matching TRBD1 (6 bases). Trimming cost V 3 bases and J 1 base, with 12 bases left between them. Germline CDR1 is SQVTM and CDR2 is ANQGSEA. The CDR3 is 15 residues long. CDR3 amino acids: CSVEGALLNTGELFF. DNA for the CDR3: TGCAGCGTTGAGGGGGCCCTTTTGAACACCGGGGAGCTGTTTTTT.

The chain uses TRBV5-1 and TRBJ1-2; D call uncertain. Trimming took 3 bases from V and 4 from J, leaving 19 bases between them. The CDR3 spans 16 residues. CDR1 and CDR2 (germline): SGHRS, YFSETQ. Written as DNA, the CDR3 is TGCGCCAGCAGCTCCGGCACGGGTGATGGGAGCTATGGCTACACCTTC. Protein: CASSSGTGDGSYGYTF.

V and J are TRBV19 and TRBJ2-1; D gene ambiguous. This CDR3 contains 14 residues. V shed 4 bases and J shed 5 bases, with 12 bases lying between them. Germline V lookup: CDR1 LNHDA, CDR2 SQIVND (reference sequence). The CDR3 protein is CASSTLFSNNEQFF. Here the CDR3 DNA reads TGTGCCAGTAGTACCCTGTTCTCTAACAATGAGCAGTTCTTC.

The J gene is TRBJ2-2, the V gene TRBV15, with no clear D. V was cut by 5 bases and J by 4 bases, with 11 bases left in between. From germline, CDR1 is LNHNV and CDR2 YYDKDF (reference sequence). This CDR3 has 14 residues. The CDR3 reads CATSLISGTGELFF. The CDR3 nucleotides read TGTGCCACCAGCCTAATTTCGGGCACCGGGGAGCTGTTTTTT.

The CDR3 DNA follows: TGTGCCTGGAGCACAGCGGGAGTTTATGAGCAGTTCTTC. This translates into CAWSTAGVYEQFF. The gene calls are TRBV30 and TRBJ2-1, with 8 bases aligning to TRBD2. V shed 3 bases, J shed 8 bases, and the junction held 6 bases outside the gene matches. Germline CDR1 and CDR2: GTSNPN and SVGIG (reference sequence). This CDR3 comprises 13 residues.

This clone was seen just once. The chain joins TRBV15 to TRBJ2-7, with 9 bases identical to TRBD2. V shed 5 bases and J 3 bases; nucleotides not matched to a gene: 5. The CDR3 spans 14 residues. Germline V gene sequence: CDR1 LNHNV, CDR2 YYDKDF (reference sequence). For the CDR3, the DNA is TGTGCCACCAGCCGCGGGAGGGCCCTCTACGAGCAGTACTTC. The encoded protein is CATSRGRALYEQYF. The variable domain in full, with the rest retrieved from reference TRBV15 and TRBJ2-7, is DAMVIQNPRYQVTQFGKPVTLSCSQTLNHNVMYWYQQKSSQAPKLLFHYYDKDFNNEADTPDNFQSRRPNTSFCFLDIRSPGLGDTAMYLCATSRGRALYEQYFGPGTRLTVT.

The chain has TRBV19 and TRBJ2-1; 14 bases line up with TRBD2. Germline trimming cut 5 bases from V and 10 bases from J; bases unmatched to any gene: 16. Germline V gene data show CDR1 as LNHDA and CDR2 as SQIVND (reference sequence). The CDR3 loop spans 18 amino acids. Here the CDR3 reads CASSREGLAGAGGREQFF. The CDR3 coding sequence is TGTGCCAGTAGTCGTGAGGGACTAGCGGGAGCCGGCGGGCGGGAGCAGTTCTTC. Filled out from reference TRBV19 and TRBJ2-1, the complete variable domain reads DGGITQSPKYLFRKEGQNVTLSCEQNLNHDAMYWYRQDPGQGLRLIYYSQIVNDFQKGDIAEGYSVSREKKESFPLTVTSAQKNPTAFYLCASSREGLAGAGGREQFFGPGTRLTVL.

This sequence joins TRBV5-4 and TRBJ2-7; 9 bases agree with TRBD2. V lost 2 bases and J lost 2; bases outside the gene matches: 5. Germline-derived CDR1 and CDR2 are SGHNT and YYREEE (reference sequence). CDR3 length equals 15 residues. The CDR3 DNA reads TGTGCCAGCAGCTTCCCAGGCGGGAGGGCCTACGAGCAGTACTTC. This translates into CASSFPGGRAYEQYF.